This TCR beta chain was identified during a study of regulatory T cells. The study, taken as a whole, reports: Hydrophobic residues at CDR3 positions 6 and 7 were enriched in conventional CD4+ T cells of CD3G-deficient patients. Patient repertoires had restricted TRB V-J pairs and skewed V and J usage, most in Tregs.

Every patient with CD3G deficiency had evidence of autoimmunity. Patients aged 2 to 39 years had fewer naive and more memory CD4+ and CD8+ T cells. Primers: 52 TRBV forward and 13 TRBJ reverse. Sequencing used immunoSEQ multiplex PCR; TCRdb keeps in-frame clones, though not all of them. Counted here are approximately 18,000 clones, around 83% occurring once; the ten biggest clones make up 8%. Points on this clone: Its antigen is currently unknown.

The CDR3 length is 15 residues. The V segment lost 1 base and the J segment 5 bases; nucleotides outside the gene matches: 0. Germline lookup yields CDR1 SGHVS and CDR2 FNYEAQ. The chain has TRBV7-6 and TRBJ2-3, with 13 bases aligning to TRBD2. The TCR originated in a person aged 30 to 39 with CD3G deficiency. Specimen: conventional CD4+ T cells sorted from blood. The CDR3 nucleotides read TGTGCCAGCAGCTTAGGGACTAGCGGGGGAGATACGCAGTATTTT. Amino acid sequence: CASSLGTSGGDTQYF.